Reported below is one TCR beta chain. The antigen is unknown. This CDR3 comprises 15 residues. From germline, CDR1 is SGDLS and CDR2 YYNGEE. Losses at the gene ends were 3 bases for V and 5 bases for J; bases not matched to a gene: 9. The sample originates from a study of shared clonotypes between healthy human individuals. Sequencing was performed on unsorted PBMC DNA using ten immunoSEQ deep assay plates. Only in-frame clones appear in the TCRdb table, and some are missing; sequencing was by immunoSEQ multiplex PCR. The table has hundreds of thousands of clones, around 80% seen once. The study, taken as a whole, reports: Deeper or shallower sequencing was expected to change how clonotypes are shared among donors.

The receptor's source is a middle-aged woman in good health. Some clones in this sample may be carry-over from other donors' samples. Input material: PBMCs. The chain carries TRBV9 and TRBJ2-7, with 9 positions matching TRBD2. DNA for the CDR3: TGTGCCAGCAGCGCCAGGGGCGGGAGGGCCGACGAGCAGTACTTC. Translating it yields CASSARGGRADEQYF.